This passage covers 19 T cell receptor beta chains from one sample sequenced in a study of OX40 agonist ivuxolimab in advanced cancers. Here immunoSEQ multiplex PCR was the method, and the copy in TCRdb shows in-frame clones only, minus some. The sample lists approximately 58,000 clones, about 88% occurring once. Sample: CD4+ or CD8+ T cells sorted from blood, taken in a trial of the OX40 agonist ivuxolimab. Receptors were obtained from an adult with an advanced solid tumor such as melanoma, head and neck, liver or kidney cancer.

This clone was detected only once. The rearrangement links TRBV5-5 to TRBJ1-1; 7 nucleotides line up with TRBD1. After removal of 4 bases from V and 5 bases from J, the junction contained 14 bases not matched to a gene. Germline assignment: CDR1 SGHKS and CDR2 YYEKEE (reference sequence). CDR3 length: 16 amino acids. DNA for the CDR3: TGTGCCAGCAGCCCGGAGATTACAGGGGTGGGGACTGAAGCTTTCTTT. It is translated as CASSPEITGVGTEAFF.

This chain joins TRBV6-1 and TRBJ1-2; possible D gene TRBD1, 6 bases. The CDR3 totals 15 residues. With 2 bases removed from V and 1 base from J, the gap between germline ends came to 11 bases. Germline V gives CDR1 MNHNS, CDR2 SASEGT. In DNA, the CDR3 is TGTGCCAGCAGTGAAATCGACAGGCATAACTATGGCTACACCTTC. Its protein is CASSEIDRHNYGYTF.

As regards this clone: The junction does not match germline at one end; this may be a read error. V and J are TRBV7-7 and TRBJ2-1; TRBD1 aligns across 10 bases. CDR3 length: 14 residues. Germline V gives CDR1 SSHAT, CDR2 FNYEAQ (reference sequence). The DNA of the CDR3 is TGTGCTAGCAGCTTAGGGGGACAGGGGAGTGAGCAGTTCTTC. Protein: CASSLGGQGSEQFF.

This clone was recorded only once. The chain is built from TRBV6-1 and TRBJ2-7, with D unclear. V was pared by 6 bases and J by 4 bases, with 19 bases between. The germline gives CDR1 MNHNS, CDR2 SASEGT. The CDR3 loop spans 15 amino acids. CDR3 region: CASRGTDRLEYEQYF. In nucleotides, the CDR3 is TGTGCCAGCAGAGGAACGGACCGCCTGGAGTACGAGCAGTACTTC.

This chain uses TRBV5-8 with TRBJ2-3; TRBD2 matches at 7 bases. The germline V gene has CDR1 SGHTS and CDR2 YDEGEE. This CDR3 region has 15 residues. V dropped 4 bases and J dropped 2; count of bases not matched to a gene: 7. The DNA for the CDR3 is TGTGCCAGCAGCGTGGGGGACTATTACACAGATACGCAGTATTTT. Protein: CASSVGDYYTDTQYF.

The genes are TRBV28 and TRBJ2-3; tentatively, D is TRBD1 (6 bases). The V end was cut by 7 bases, the J end by 5 bases, with 22 bases between. The CDR3 is made up of 16 amino acids. Looked up from germline, CDR1 is MDHEN and CDR2 is SYDVKM. The CDR3 here is CASTSSGAGAEDTQYF. CDR3 nucleotides: TGTGCCAGCACCTCTTCTGGAGCAGGGGCGGAAGATACGCAGTATTTT.

This clone was detected once. This rearrangement joins TRBV5-1 to TRBJ1-3; the D gene is possibly TRBD1 (5 bases). V was pared by 0 bases and J by 0 bases, with 10 bases between. From germline, CDR1 is SGHRS and CDR2 YFSETQ. The CDR3 is 16 amino acids. The CDR3 loop reads CASSLDGHLSGNTIYF. The CDR3 DNA sequence: TGCGCCAGCAGCTTGGATGGACACCTCTCTGGAAACACCATATATTTT. Looking up the rest from reference TRBV5-1 and TRBJ1-3 gives the full variable domain: KAGVTQTPRYLIKTRGQQVTLSCSPISGHRSVSWYQQTPGQGLQFLFEYFSETQRNKGNFPGRFSGRQFSNSRSEMNVSTLELGDSALYLCASSLDGHLSGNTIYFGEGSWLTVV.

This clone was observed once. The genes are TRBV7-8 and TRBJ1-1, with D hard to call. V lost 1 base, J lost 5 bases, and 8 bases lay in between. CDR1 SGHVS and CDR2 FQNEAQ come from the germline V gene. The CDR3 sequence is 13 residues long. CDR3: CASSLGVQTEAFF. The CDR3 DNA follows: TGTGCCAGCAGCTTAGGGGTTCAAACTGAAGCTTTCTTT.

This sequence joins TRBV14 and TRBJ1-1; D unclear. Trimming cost V 4 bases and J 3 bases, with 15 bases left between them. This CDR3 is built from 15 residues. Germline CDR1 and CDR2: SGHDN and FVKESK. CDR3 sequence (DNA): TGTGCCAGCAGCCCCCCGAGCGGGATTTACACTGAAGCTTTCTTT. This sequence encodes CASSPPSGIYTEAFF.

The genes are TRBV7-3 and TRBJ2-7; tentatively, D is TRBD1 (5 bases). The CDR3 contains 14 residues. V dropped 5 bases and J dropped 1 base, with 12 bases sitting between them. CDR1 and CDR2 from the germline V gene are SGHTA and FQGTGA. The DNA of the CDR3 is TGTGCCAGCAGCCCAAACAGGTATTCCTACGAGCAGTACTTC. This gives the protein CASSPNRYSYEQYF.

The CDR3 here is CASSTRQGGYEQYF. The CDR3, as DNA: TGTGCCAGCAGCACGCGACAGGGGGGTTACGAGCAGTACTTC. This chain joins TRBV7-2 and TRBJ2-7; 9 bases line up with TRBD1. The CDR3 length is 14 residues. J was trimmed by 4 bases and V by 5 bases; bases with no gene match: 6. Germline V lookup: CDR1 SGHTA, CDR2 FQGNSA.

This chain uses TRBV5-1 with TRBJ2-3; 13 nucleotides align to TRBD2. Germline CDR1 and CDR2: SGHRS and YFSETQ. The V segment lost 2 bases and the J segment 5 bases; nucleotides outside the gene matches: 5. CDR3 length equals 16 residues. The CDR3 region is CASSFGTSGNLDTQYF. In nucleotides, the CDR3 is TGCGCCAGCAGCTTTGGGACTAGCGGGAATCTAGATACGCAGTATTTT.

The V and J genes are TRBV6-1 and TRBJ2-5, with 9 bases identical to TRBD1. The CDR3 consists of 15 residues. The V and J ends lost 2 bases and 5 bases, in that order; junction bases with no gene match: 6. Germline V gives CDR1 MNHNS, CDR2 SASEGT. The CDR3 loop is CASSERTGVRETQYF. DNA of the CDR3: TGTGCCAGCAGTGAAAGGACAGGGGTTCGGGAGACCCAGTACTTC.

This clone has a single count. The chain's CDR3 is CASSVGPRGYTF. Written as DNA, the CDR3 is TGTGCCAGCAGCGTAGGTCCGCGCGGCTACACCTTC. V is TRBV9 and J is TRBJ1-2; D gene ambiguous. The CDR3 consists of 12 residues. V lost 0 bases and J lost 8, with 8 bases in between. Germline CDR1 reads SGDLS; CDR2 reads YYNGEE.

The rearrangement links TRBV2 to TRBJ2-5, with TRBD1 matching over 11 bases. The J call may be mistaken, given a closer DNA end match to TRBJ2-7. Germline V gene sequence: CDR1 SNHLY, CDR2 FYNNEI. There are 14 residues in the CDR3. The CDR3 spells CASNGQGAAYEQYF. The CDR3 DNA sequence: TGTGCCAGCAATGGACAGGGGGCCGCCTACGAGCAGTACTTC.

The chain combines TRBV2 with TRBJ1-2; weak D call: TRBD1 (5 bases). V was pared by 8 bases and J by 4 bases, with 11 bases between. This CDR3 spans 12 amino acids. The germline V gene encodes CDR1 SNHLY and CDR2 FYNNEI. As DNA, the CDR3 is TGTGCCAGCCCGGTCGGGGGCTATGGCTACACCTTC. Translation gives CASPVGGYGYTF.

The rearrangement links TRBV5-6 to TRBJ1-6; the D is unclear. Trimming removed 0 bases from V and 8 bases from J, with 6 bases in between. The CDR3 is made up of 13 amino acids. Per the germline V gene, CDR1 is SGHDT and CDR2 is YYEEEE. The CDR3 coding sequence is TGTGCCAGCAGCTTGGCCGGGGATTCACCCCTCCACTTT. This gives the protein CASSLAGDSPLHF.

This clone was counted once. Compared with germline, one end of the junction differs, possibly owing to a read error. J is TRBJ2-5 and V is TRBV7-7; 8 nucleotides agree with TRBD1. Germline-derived CDR1 and CDR2 are SSHAT and FNYEAQ (reference sequence). The CDR3 sequence is 13 residues long. The CDR3 DNA sequence: TGTGCTAGCAGGGGGACAGGCCAAGAGACCCAGTACTTC. Translating gives CASRGTGQETQYF. Complete variable domain (other parts from reference TRBV7-7 and TRBJ2-5): GAGVSQSPRYKVTKRGQDVTLRCDPISSHATLYWYQQALGQGPEFLTYFNYEAQPDKSGLPSDRFSAERPEGSISTLTIQRTEQRDSAMYRCASRGTGQETQYFGPGTRLLVL.

CDR3: CASSPGTGEDTQYF. Written as DNA, the CDR3 is TGTGCCAGCAGCCCCGGGACAGGCGAAGATACGCAGTATTTT. V is TRBV7-3 and J is TRBJ2-3, with TRBD1 identical over 8 bases. The germline CDR1 and CDR2 sequences are SGHTA and FQGTGA. After removal of 5 bases from V and 5 bases from J, the junction contained 6 bases not matched to a gene. CDR3 length equals 14 residues.